This T cell receptor beta chain is from a study of spatial heterogeneity in lung cancer. Study information: As counted in raw reads, each unique TCR and UMI combination appeared more than ten times on average.

The time point is: sample taken at primary tumor resection. The sequenced material consisted of unsorted whole RNA from tumor, nontumor lung or frozen PBMC. TCRdb re-called the 5' RACE reads through MiXCR, storing one row per CDR3 protein. The table records about 36,000 distinct CDR3 sequences, 6.5% to 9% of them present only once. Overall study results and limits: Ubiquitous expanded tumor TCRs were seen in blood more at resection than at follow-up.

At least ten counts were recorded for this clonotype. Its antigen is unidentified. This CDR3 comprises 12 residues. Germline CDR1 reads DFQATT; CDR2 reads SNEGSKA (reference sequence). The sequencing here drew on PBMCs, taken at surgery. This receptor was identified in a female donor with early-stage non-small cell lung cancer. The chain is built from TRBV20-1 and TRBJ2-3, with 8 bases that match TRBD2. As DNA, the CDR3 is TGCATTACTAGCGGTAGCACAGATACGCAGTATTTT. It is translated as CITSGSTDTQYF.